This T cell receptor (beta chain) was captured in a study of blood T cell repertoires in COVID-19. In the study overall: Donors in the United States, Italy and Spain gave samples during acute or convalescent COVID-19.

In the authors' workflow: By means of reference gene primer amplification, nucleated cell counts were estimated. Repertoires were generated with immunoSEQ multiplex PCR, while TCRdb's copy carries only in-frame clones and drops some. V, J and clone size reflect that table, while D and trimming were determined from the DNA. In the table there are 190,000 or so clones, about 90% of which are singletons. The V gene's germline CDR1 is LNHNV and CDR2 YYDKDF (reference sequence). This CDR3 comprises 18 residues. V lost 0 bases to trimming and J lost 0 bases, with 12 bases between them. The rearrangement joins TRBV15 to TRBJ2-6, with a possible D match to TRBD2 (5 bases). Sequencing was done on a sample of peripheral blood. This receptor was obtained from a woman aged 70-85 years with acute or convalescent COVID-19. The CDR3 sequence is CATSRDRVRASGANVLTF. CDR3 nucleotide sequence: TGTGCCACCAGCAGAGATCGAGTGAGGGCCTCTGGGGCCAACGTCCTGACTTTC. Together with reference TRBV15 and TRBJ2-6, the CDR3 gives the full variable domain: DAMVIQNPRYQVTQFGKPVTLSCSQTLNHNVMYWYQQKSSQAPKLLFHYYDKDFNNEADTPDNFQSRRPNTSFCFLDIRSPGLGDTAMYLCATSRDRVRASGANVLTFGAGSRLTVL.